This T cell receptor (beta chain) was sequenced in a study of OX40 agonist ivuxolimab in advanced cancers. Study-wide results and limits: Expansion of clones was among the lowest in partial responders at 0.1-3.0 mg/kg. CD8+ T cells (on average) carried more expanded clones than CD4+ T cells.

Clones were read by immunoSEQ multiplex PCR, and TCRdb kept only the in-frame ones, dropping some. Among roughly 60,000 clones listed, 94% were seen once. To note about this clone: The antigen is unknown.

Trimming pared 6 bases from V and 0 bases from J, leaving 9 bases between. The CDR3 has 14 amino acids. Germline V gives CDR1 LNHDA, CDR2 SQIVND (reference sequence). This sequence joins TRBV19 and TRBJ1-5; no firm D call. This TCR was sampled from an adult with an advanced solid tumor such as melanoma, head and neck, liver or kidney cancer. Sequencing used CD4+ or CD8+ T cells sorted from blood, obtained in a trial of the OX40 agonist ivuxolimab. CDR3 bases: TGTGCCAGTAGAGTGTCTTATAGCAATCAGCCCCAGCATTTT. It translates to CASRVSYSNQPQHF.